This TCR beta chain appears in the sequencing data of a study of human T cells and chemical hapten exposure. Germline-derived CDR1 and CDR2 are SEHNR and FQNEAQ (reference sequence). J lost 12 bases, V lost 8 bases, and 16 bases had no gene match. The CDR3 loop spans 15 amino acids. As to time point: patch test 3, about 24 weeks after DPC sensitization. As for treatment: therapeutic diphenylcyclopropenone sensitization with weekly scalp DPC. TCRdb redid the calling of the RACE reads with MiXCR, one entry per CDR3 protein. The table shows 97,000 or so distinct CDR3 sequences, with around 25% occurring only once.

Sequences were derived from whole blood, sampled in connection with sensitization to the hapten diphenylcyclopropenone (DPC). This TCR derives from a man between 40 and 49 years old with alopecia areata. Some clones in this sample may be carry-over from other donors' samples. The gene calls are TRBV7-9 and TRBJ2-1; TRBD2 agrees at 10 bases. The CDR3 nucleotides read TGTGCCAGCGCCCTAGGGCTAGCGGGAGTCAGGTGGCAGTTCTTC. Amino acid sequence: CASALGLAGVRWQFF.